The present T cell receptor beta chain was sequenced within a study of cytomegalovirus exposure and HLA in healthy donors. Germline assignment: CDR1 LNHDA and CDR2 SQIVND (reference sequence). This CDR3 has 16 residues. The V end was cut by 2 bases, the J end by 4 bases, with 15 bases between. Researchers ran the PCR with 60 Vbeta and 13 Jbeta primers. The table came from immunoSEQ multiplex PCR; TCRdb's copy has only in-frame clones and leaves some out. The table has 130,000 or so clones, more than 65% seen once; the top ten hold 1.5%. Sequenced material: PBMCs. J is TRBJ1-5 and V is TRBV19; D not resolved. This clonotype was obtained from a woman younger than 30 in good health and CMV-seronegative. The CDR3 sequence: CASSINPAGQNQPQHF. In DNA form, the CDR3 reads TGTGCCAGTAGTATAAATCCAGCAGGTCAAAATCAGCCCCAGCATTTT.